Following are 22 T cell receptor beta chains from one sample sequenced in a study of Ad26.COV2.S vaccination and SARS-CoV-2 variants. Treatment meaning: roughly 19 received Ad26.COV2.S at low or high dose, single or two shots; about 5 received placebo; per-sample allocation not given. Sampling was done on day 63 after the first vaccine or placebo injection. Assay used: immunoSEQ multiplex PCR; TCRdb lists only in-frame clones, some missing. This sample carries hundreds of thousands of clones, 80% to 95% of them seen once, and the ten largest clones take more than 9%. Sequencing used peripheral blood, obtained in a trial of Ad26.COV2.S vaccine versus placebo. The receptors originated from a person aged 18-60 years who received the Ad26.COV2.S COVID-19 vaccine or a placebo.

This clone was seen once. This chain joins TRBV4-2 and TRBJ1-1; D possibly corresponds to TRBD1 (5 bases). Germline V CDR1 and CDR2: LGHNA, YNFKEQ. Trimming removed 0 bases at V and 3 bases at J, with 8 bases between. CDR3 length equals 14 residues. CDR3 residues: CASSQDKGHTEAFF. The CDR3 DNA follows: TGTGCCAGCAGCCAAGATAAGGGGCACACTGAAGCTTTCTTT.

The chain uses TRBV5-5 and TRBJ1-5; D unresolved. The V end lost 1 base, the J end lost 2 bases, and 4 bases lay between the germline ends. There are 13 residues in the CDR3. Germline CDR1 is SGHKS and CDR2 is YYEKEE (reference sequence). The chain's CDR3 is CASSLSGNQPQHF. The CDR3 DNA sequence: TGTGCCAGCAGCTTGTCCGGCAATCAGCCCCAGCATTTT.

This chain joins TRBV19 and TRBJ2-5, with 13 bases lining up with TRBD2. CDR1 is LNHDA and CDR2 is SQIVND in the germline V gene (reference sequence). The CDR3 loop spans 13 amino acids. With 10 bases clipped from V and 5 bases from J, the junction kept 4 bases outside the gene matches. CDR3 in DNA: TGTGCCACCGGACTAGCGGGAGTTGAGACCCAGTACTTC. This translates into CATGLAGVETQYF.

This rearrangement joins TRBV7-9 to TRBJ2-7; D may be TRBD2 (6 bases). Trimming took off 1 base at V and 3 bases at J, with 7 bases between the two ends. Germline lookup yields CDR1 SEHNR and CDR2 FQNEAQ (reference sequence). The CDR3 consists of 13 residues. CDR3 amino acids: CASSLVGGYEQYF. The CDR3 nucleotides read TGTGCCAGCAGCTTAGTGGGGGGCTACGAGCAGTACTTC. Drawing the rest from reference TRBV7-9 and TRBJ2-7, the complete variable domain is DTGVSQNPRHKITKRGQNVTFRCDPISEHNRLYWYRQTLGQGPEFLTYFQNEAQLEKSRLLSDRFSAERPKGSFSTLEIQRTEQGDSAMYLCASSLVGGYEQYFGPGTRLTVT.

The chain links TRBV9 to TRBJ2-3; D unclear. This CDR3 spans 14 amino acids. Deletions cut 0 bases from V and 4 bases from J, with 9 bases between. In germline, CDR1 is SGDLS, CDR2 YYNGEE. This chain's CDR3 is CASSVVSASDTQYF. The CDR3 DNA is TGTGCCAGCAGCGTAGTCTCAGCGTCAGATACGCAGTATTTT.

The V gene is TRBV4-3, the J gene TRBJ2-3; TRBD2 matches 8 bases. Germline lookup yields CDR1 LGHNA and CDR2 YSLEER. The CDR3 spans 16 residues. V lost 4 bases and J lost 0; bases outside the gene matches: 6. This chain's CDR3 is CASSLGGGLSTDTQYF. In DNA form, the CDR3 reads TGCGCCAGCAGCCTAGGCGGGGGGCTAAGCACAGATACGCAGTATTTT.

V gene TRBV28 combines with J gene TRBJ1-1; tentative D call: TRBD1 (5 bases). CDR3 length: 13 amino acids. Trimming removed 6 bases from V and 0 bases from J, with 8 bases in between. Germline V gene data show CDR1 as MDHEN and CDR2 as SYDVKM. CDR3 protein: CASSGTVNTEAFF. For the CDR3, the DNA is TGTGCCAGCAGCGGGACGGTGAACACTGAAGCTTTCTTT.

The chain couples TRBV6-2 or TRBV6-3 to TRBJ2-7, with 10 bases identical to TRBD1. The CDR3 sequence is 17 residues long. After removal of 6 bases from V and 7 bases from J, the junction contained 18 bases not matched to a gene. Germline lookup yields CDR1 MNHEY and CDR2 SVGEGT. In DNA, the CDR3 is TGTGCCAGCAGCTCCCCTCCGGGACAGGGGAGAGCAAGGGAGCAGTACTTC. Translating gives CASSSPPGQGRAREQYF.

The gene calls are TRBV20-1 and TRBJ1-5; D uncertain. Trimming removed 3 bases from V and 5 bases from J, with 5 bases in between. The CDR3 loop spans 11 amino acids. Germline loops: CDR1 DFQATT, CDR2 SNEGSKA (reference sequence). For the CDR3, the DNA is TGCAGTGCTAGGGTAGATCAGCCCCAGCATTTT. Translating it yields CSARVDQPQHF.

The chain couples TRBV5-1 to TRBJ2-1; TRBD2 is a possible D gene (5 bases). Looked up from germline, CDR1 is SGHRS and CDR2 is YFSETQ. The CDR3 contains 14 residues. Trimming removed 5 bases at V and 8 bases at J, with 17 bases between. The CDR3 loop is CASRTLTASHEQFF. CDR3 nucleotide sequence: TGCGCCAGCAGAACCCTGACCGCTAGCCATGAGCAGTTCTTC.

The genes are TRBV5-1 and TRBJ2-7; TRBD1 matches 8 bases. CDR3 length: 16 residues. CDR1 and CDR2 from the germline V gene are SGHRS and YFSETQ. V lost 0 bases, J lost 4 bases, and 9 bases stayed unmatched. The chain's CDR3 is CASSLDGTGALYEQYF. In DNA, the CDR3 is TGCGCCAGCAGCTTGGACGGGACAGGAGCTCTGTACGAGCAGTACTTC.

This chain connects TRBV28 to TRBJ2-1; no clear D gene. Between the trimmed V and J ends, which lost 5 bases and 5 bases, there was a span of 22 bases. The CDR3 extends over 17 amino acids. CDR1 is MDHEN and CDR2 is SYDVKM in the germline V gene. CDR3 bases: TGTGCCAGCAGTCCCCCCTCGGGTCCGTCCCCACACAATGAGCAGTTCTTC. It yields the protein CASSPPSGPSPHNEQFF. Supplemented by reference TRBV28 and TRBJ2-1, the full variable domain reads DVKVTQSSRYLVKRTGEKVFLECVQDMDHENMFWYRQDPGLGLRLIYFSYDVKMKEKGDIPEGYSVSREKKERFSLILESASTNQTSMYLCASSPPSGPSPHNEQFFGPGTRLTVL.

The V gene is TRBV4-3, the J gene TRBJ2-7; D is perhaps TRBD1 or TRBD2 (5 bases each). Germline CDR1 LGHNA, CDR2 YSLEER. This CDR3 region has 16 residues. The germline V and J ends were trimmed by 3 bases and 3 bases, with 18 bases remaining between them. This CDR3 is CASSQDSGTARYEQYF. CDR3 DNA sequence: TGCGCCAGCAGCCAGGACTCCGGGACGGCCCGCTACGAGCAGTACTTC.

This chain joins TRBV5-1 and TRBJ2-5; tentatively, D is TRBD1 (6 bases). Trimming took 4 bases from V and 4 from J, leaving 14 bases between them. Germline V gene lookup returns CDR1 SGHRS and CDR2 YFSETQ. This CDR3 has 14 amino acids. In DNA form, the CDR3 reads TGCGCCAGCAGCGTGCAGGGGCTTTCAGAGACCCAGTACTTC. Amino acid sequence: CASSVQGLSETQYF.

The J gene is TRBJ2-7, the V gene TRBV19, with 11 bases aligning to TRBD2. Germline V gives CDR1 LNHDA, CDR2 SQIVND (reference sequence). Trimming removed 6 bases from V and 2 bases from J; junction bases left unmatched: 12. CDR3 size: 17 residues. The CDR3 sequence: CASRNPGLAEEPYEQYF. CDR3 nucleotide sequence: TGTGCCAGTAGAAACCCGGGACTAGCGGAAGAGCCCTACGAGCAGTACTTC.

This chain connects TRBV19 to TRBJ1-6; weak D call: TRBD1 (5 bases). Trimming left V 3 bases short and J 0 bases short, with 9 bases between. Germline CDR1 and CDR2: LNHDA and SQIVND (reference sequence). CDR3 length: 16 amino acids. In DNA, the CDR3 is TGTGCCAGTAGTATCCAGGGAAGCTCCTATAATTCACCCCTCCACTTT. It specifies CASSIQGSSYNSPLHF.

V is TRBV30 and J is TRBJ1-1, with 7 nucleotides matching TRBD1. The CDR3 consists of 14 residues. Germline V CDR1 and CDR2: GTSNPN, SVGIG (reference sequence). The ends lost 4 bases at V and 5 bases at J; junction bases unmatched: 10. CDR3 amino acids: CAWTLTTGSTEAFF. The CDR3 DNA reads as TGTGCCTGGACCCTGACGACAGGGTCGACTGAAGCTTTCTTT.

The chain uses TRBV20-1 and TRBJ1-2, with TRBD1 as a possible D gene (5 bases). The CDR3 sequence is 12 residues long. V dropped 3 bases and J dropped 8 bases, with 13 bases sitting between them. From germline, CDR1 is DFQATT and CDR2 SNEGSKA (reference sequence). The CDR3 region is CSASGQGEGYTF. DNA for the CDR3: TGCAGTGCTAGTGGGCAGGGTGAAGGCTACACCTTC.

This chain uses TRBV18 with TRBJ1-3, with D perhaps matching TRBD1 (5 bases). V lost 3 bases and J lost 1, with 10 bases in between. This CDR3 comprises 15 residues. Germline-derived CDR1 and CDR2 are KGHSH and LQKENI. CDR3 loop: CASSPGDSSGNTIYF. The CDR3, as DNA: TGTGCCAGCTCACCCGGGGACTCGTCTGGAAACACCATATATTTT.

The CDR3 DNA sequence: TGTGCCTCATTCCCACAGGGGGCGCACGGCGGGGAGCTGTTTTTT. As protein: CASFPQGAHGGELFF. V is TRBV19 and J is TRBJ2-2; TRBD1 matches 9 bases. Trimming at V came to 11 bases and at J to 7 bases, leaving 14 bases not matched to a gene. The CDR3 runs 15 residues. The V gene's germline CDR1 is LNHDA and CDR2 SQIVND (reference sequence).

The CDR3 loop is CASSGHLTLNSPLHF. CDR3 nucleotide sequence: TGTGCCAGCAGCGGTCATCTGACACTTAATTCACCCCTCCACTTT. The chain carries TRBV9 and TRBJ1-6; D is undetermined. V lost 3 bases and J lost 6, with 13 bases in between. CDR1 and CDR2 from the germline V gene are SGDLS and YYNGEE. CDR3 length equals 15 residues. Filled out from reference TRBV9 and TRBJ1-6, the complete variable domain reads DSGVTQTPKHLITATGQRVTLRCSPRSGDLSVYWYQQSLDQGLQFLIQYYNGEERAKGNILERFSAQQFPDLHSELNLSSLELGDSALYFCASSGHLTLNSPLHFGNGTRLTVT.

This clone has just a few counts. V is TRBV7-3 and J is TRBJ2-7, with 9 nucleotides matching TRBD1. CDR1 and CDR2 from the germline V gene are SGHTA and FQGTGA. Trimming removed 6 bases from V and 3 bases from J; junction bases left unmatched: 9. This CDR3 is built from 15 residues. The CDR3 protein is CASSQRPGQGYEQYF. For the CDR3, the DNA is TGTGCCAGCAGTCAGCGGCCGGGACAGGGCTACGAGCAGTACTTC.